This entry lists 9 T cell receptor beta chains sequenced from one sample in a study of blood T cells in healthy people across ages. With a J-beta primer mix and a sample-barcoded 5' primer, a second PCR ran 7 to 11 cycles. One entry per CDR3 protein, called by TCRdb with MiXCR from the 5' RACE reads. Of roughly 500,000 distinct CDR3 sequences listed, less than 25% are singletons. In addition, the sample was reused for a study of T cells of mothers and their children.

Input material: blood. These receptors all stem from a boy aged 10-17 years in good health.

The gene calls are TRBV6-5 and TRBJ1-1, with D tentatively TRBD1 (5 bases). Germline V gene lookup returns CDR1 MNHEY and CDR2 SVGAGI. This CDR3 spans 14 amino acids. Deletions cut 7 bases from V and 6 bases from J, with 18 bases between. The CDR3 protein is CASKLGARGAEAFF. The DNA for the CDR3 is TGTGCCAGCAAACTAGGGGCCCGGGGCGCTGAAGCTTTCTTT.

This clonotype was picked up a small number of times. The chain combines TRBV5-8 with TRBJ2-1; 8 nucleotides match TRBD2. Germline V CDR1 and CDR2: SGHTS, YDEGEE. This CDR3 region has 13 residues. J gave up 7 bases and V 7 bases, and 7 bases lay outside the gene matches. CDR3 sequence reads: CASARGRYNEQFF. The CDR3 bases are TGTGCCAGCGCTCGCGGGAGGTATAATGAGCAGTTCTTC.

CDR3 sequence: CSSRSGDLYNEQFF. DNA for the CDR3: TGCAGCTCGAGGTCGGGAGATCTCTACAATGAGCAGTTCTTC. This rearrangement joins TRBV29-1 to TRBJ2-1, with D possibly TRBD2 on 6 matching bases. V lost 8 bases, J lost 3 bases, and 17 bases lay in between. The germline V gene has CDR1 SQVTM and CDR2 ANQGSEA. The CDR3 totals 14 residues.

This clonotype has just a few counts. This chain links TRBV4-1 with TRBJ1-4; 7 nucleotides agree with TRBD1. The germline V gene encodes CDR1 MGHRA and CDR2 YSYEKL. The CDR3 consists of 14 residues. Trimming removed 2 bases from V and 6 bases from J; junction bases left unmatched: 3. The CDR3 sequence: CASSQMQGDEKLFF. The CDR3 DNA sequence: TGCGCCAGCAGCCAAATGCAGGGGGATGAAAAACTGTTTTTT.

This clonotype showed up just a few times. This sequence joins TRBV13 and TRBJ2-1; 7 bases align to TRBD1. With V trimmed by 1 base and J by 4 bases, 1 base remained unmatched. Germline values: CDR1 PRHDT, CDR2 FYEKMQ (reference sequence). The CDR3 is 14 residues long. CDR3 sequence reads: CASSLDRGYNEQFF. Here the CDR3 DNA reads TGTGCCAGCAGCTTAGACAGGGGATACAATGAGCAGTTCTTC.

V and J are TRBV7-9 and TRBJ1-1; 7 bases map to TRBD1. Per germline, CDR1 SEHNR and CDR2 FQNEAQ (reference sequence). J gave up 1 base and V 5 bases, and 7 bases lay outside the gene matches. The CDR3 runs 15 residues. In DNA, the CDR3 is TGTGCCAGCAGCCCGTGGACAGGTGGGAACACTGAAGCTTTCTTT. It yields the protein CASSPWTGGNTEAFF. The full variable domain, completed using reference TRBV7-9 and TRBJ1-1, is DTGVSQNPRHKITKRGQNVTFRCDPISEHNRLYWYRQTLGQGPEFLTYFQNEAQLEKSRLLSDRFSAERPKGSFSTLEIQRTEQGDSAMYLCASSPWTGGNTEAFFGQGTRLTVV.

On this clonotype itself: It may be a read error: a sequence one base away is much more abundant. This chain connects TRBV3-1 to TRBJ1-4, with a possible D match to TRBD1 (5 bases). The CDR3 extends over 15 amino acids. Germline V gene data show CDR1 as LGHDT and CDR2 as YNNKEL (reference sequence). The chain's CDR3 is CTSSLPGSTNEKLFF. The CDR3 coding sequence is TGTACCAGCAGCCTACCAGGGTCAACTAATGAAAAACTGTTTTTT. The complete variable domain, with remaining parts taken from reference TRBV3-1 and TRBJ1-4, reads DTAVSQTPKYLVTQMGNDKSIKCEQNLGHDTMYWYKQDSKKFLKIMFSYNNKELIINETVPNRFSPKSPDKAHLNLHINSLELGDSAVYFCTSSLPGSTNEKLFFGSGTQLSVL.

This chain connects TRBV6-2 or TRBV6-3 to TRBJ2-7; D is perhaps TRBD1 (6 bases). Germline V lookup: CDR1 MNHEY, CDR2 SVGEGT. The CDR3 extends over 13 amino acids. V gave up 8 bases and J gave up 3 bases, with 14 bases separating them. CDR3 residues: CASLRGSDYEQYF. CDR3 nucleotides: TGTGCCAGCCTCAGGGGTTCTGACTACGAGCAGTACTTC.

This chain connects TRBV6-1 to TRBJ2-5, with 9 bases identical to TRBD2. Germline V gene lookup returns CDR1 MNHNS and CDR2 SASEGT. This CDR3 has 15 residues. Germline trimming cut 4 bases from V and 2 bases from J; bases unmatched to any gene: 5. CDR3 residues: CASSAAGGPQETQYF. CDR3 DNA: TGTGCCAGCAGTGCGGCGGGGGGGCCTCAAGAGACCCAGTACTTC.